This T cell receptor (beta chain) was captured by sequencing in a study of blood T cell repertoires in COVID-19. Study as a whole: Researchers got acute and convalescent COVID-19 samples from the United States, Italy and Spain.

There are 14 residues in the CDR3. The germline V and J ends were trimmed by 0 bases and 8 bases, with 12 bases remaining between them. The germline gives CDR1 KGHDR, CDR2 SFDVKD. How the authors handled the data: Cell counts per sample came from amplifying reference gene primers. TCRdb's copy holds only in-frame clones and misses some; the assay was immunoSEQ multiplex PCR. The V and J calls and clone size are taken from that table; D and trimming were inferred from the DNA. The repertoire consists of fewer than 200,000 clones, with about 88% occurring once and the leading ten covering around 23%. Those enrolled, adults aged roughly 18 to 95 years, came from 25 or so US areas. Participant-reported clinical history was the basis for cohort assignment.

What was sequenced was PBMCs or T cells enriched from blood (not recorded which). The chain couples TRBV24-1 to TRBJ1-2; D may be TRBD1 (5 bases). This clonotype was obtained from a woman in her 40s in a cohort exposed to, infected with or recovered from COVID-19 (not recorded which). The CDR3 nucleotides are TGTGCCACCAGTGATTTGGACAGAAAACACGGCTACACCTTC. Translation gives CATSDLDRKHGYTF.